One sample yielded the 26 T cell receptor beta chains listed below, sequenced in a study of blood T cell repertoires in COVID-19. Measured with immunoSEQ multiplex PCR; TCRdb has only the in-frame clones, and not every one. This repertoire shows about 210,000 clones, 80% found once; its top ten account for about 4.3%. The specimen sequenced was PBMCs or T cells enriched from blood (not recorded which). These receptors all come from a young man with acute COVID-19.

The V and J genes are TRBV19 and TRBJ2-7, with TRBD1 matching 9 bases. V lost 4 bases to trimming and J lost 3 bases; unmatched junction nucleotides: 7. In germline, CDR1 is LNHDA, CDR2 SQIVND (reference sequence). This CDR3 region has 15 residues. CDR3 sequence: CASSTSGTGFYEQYF. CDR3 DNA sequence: TGTGCCAGTAGTACGTCCGGGACAGGGTTCTACGAGCAGTACTTC.

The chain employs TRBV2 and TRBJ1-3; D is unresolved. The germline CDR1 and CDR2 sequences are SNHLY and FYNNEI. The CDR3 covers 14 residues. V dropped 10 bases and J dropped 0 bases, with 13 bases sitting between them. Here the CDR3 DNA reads TGTGCCACCTCCGGAGAAAACTCTGGAAACACCATATATTTT. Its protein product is CATSGENSGNTIYF.

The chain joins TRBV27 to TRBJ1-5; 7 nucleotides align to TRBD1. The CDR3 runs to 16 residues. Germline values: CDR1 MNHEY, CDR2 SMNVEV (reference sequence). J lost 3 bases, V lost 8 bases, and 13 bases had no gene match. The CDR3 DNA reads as TGTGCCAGCCCGGCCGGCCGGGACAGACCCAATCAGCCCCAGCATTTT. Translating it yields CASPAGRDRPNQPQHF.

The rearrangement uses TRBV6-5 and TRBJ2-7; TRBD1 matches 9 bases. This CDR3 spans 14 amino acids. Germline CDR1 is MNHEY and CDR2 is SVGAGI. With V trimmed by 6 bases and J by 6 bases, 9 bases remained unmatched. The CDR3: CASRRTGVDLEQYF. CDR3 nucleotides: TGTGCCAGCAGGAGGACAGGGGTGGATCTCGAGCAGTACTTC.

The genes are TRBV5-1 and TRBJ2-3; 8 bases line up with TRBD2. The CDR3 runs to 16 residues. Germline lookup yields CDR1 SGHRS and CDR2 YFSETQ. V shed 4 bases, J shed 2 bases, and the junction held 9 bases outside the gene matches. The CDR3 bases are TGCGCCAGCAGCAGTCTAGCGGGTACATTCACAGATACGCAGTATTTT. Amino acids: CASSSLAGTFTDTQYF. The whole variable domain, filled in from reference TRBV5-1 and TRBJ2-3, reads KAGVTQTPRYLIKTRGQQVTLSCSPISGHRSVSWYQQTPGQGLQFLFEYFSETQRNKGNFPGRFSGRQFSNSRSEMNVSTLELGDSALYLCASSSLAGTFTDTQYFGPGTRLTVL.

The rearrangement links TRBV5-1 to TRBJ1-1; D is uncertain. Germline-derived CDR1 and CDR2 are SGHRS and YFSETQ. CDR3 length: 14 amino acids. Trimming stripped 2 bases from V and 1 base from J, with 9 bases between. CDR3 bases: TGCGCCAGCAGCTTAGAGGGCCGGAACACTGAAGCTTTCTTT. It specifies CASSLEGRNTEAFF.

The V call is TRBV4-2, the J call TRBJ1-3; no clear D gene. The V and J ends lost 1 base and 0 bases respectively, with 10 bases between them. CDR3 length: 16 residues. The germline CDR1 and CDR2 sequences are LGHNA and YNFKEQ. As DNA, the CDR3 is TGTGCCAGCAGCCAAGGCGACATACTCTCTGGAAACACCATATATTTT. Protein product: CASSQGDILSGNTIYF.

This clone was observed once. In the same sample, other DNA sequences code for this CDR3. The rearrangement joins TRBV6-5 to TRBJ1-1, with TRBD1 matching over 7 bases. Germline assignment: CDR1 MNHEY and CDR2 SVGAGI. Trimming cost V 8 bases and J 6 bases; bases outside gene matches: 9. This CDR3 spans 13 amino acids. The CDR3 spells CASRDPTGPEAFF. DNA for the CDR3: TGTGCCAGCCGAGACCCGACAGGGCCTGAAGCTTTCTTT.

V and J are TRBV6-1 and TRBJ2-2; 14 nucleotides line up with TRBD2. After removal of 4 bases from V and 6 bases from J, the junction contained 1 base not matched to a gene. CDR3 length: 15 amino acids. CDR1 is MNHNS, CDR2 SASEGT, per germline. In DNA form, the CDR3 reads TGTGCCAGCAGTGCGACTAGCGGGGGGGCCGGGGAGCTGTTTTTT. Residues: CASSATSGGAGELFF.

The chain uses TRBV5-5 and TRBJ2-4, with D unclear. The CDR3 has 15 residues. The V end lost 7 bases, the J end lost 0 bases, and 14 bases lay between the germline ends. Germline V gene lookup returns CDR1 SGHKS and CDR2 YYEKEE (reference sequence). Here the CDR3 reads CASFREALAKNIQYF. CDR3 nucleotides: TGTGCCAGCTTCCGAGAGGCCTTAGCCAAAAACATTCAGTACTTC.

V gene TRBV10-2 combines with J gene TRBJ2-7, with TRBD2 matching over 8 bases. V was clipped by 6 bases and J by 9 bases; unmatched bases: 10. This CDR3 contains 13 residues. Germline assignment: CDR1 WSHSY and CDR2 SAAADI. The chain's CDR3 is CASRTPGGAGQYF. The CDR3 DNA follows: TGCGCCAGCAGGACGCCCGGGGGGGCAGGGCAGTACTTC.

CDR3 residues: CASRPLDRGYEQYF. Written as DNA, the CDR3 is TGTGCCAGCAGACCCCTCGACAGGGGCTACGAGCAGTACTTC. This chain links TRBV6-5 with TRBJ2-7; the match to TRBD1 covers 8 bases. The germline V gene has CDR1 MNHEY and CDR2 SVGAGI. There are 14 residues in the CDR3. V lost 6 bases to trimming and J lost 3 bases; unmatched junction nucleotides: 7.

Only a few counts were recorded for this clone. Here the CDR3 DNA reads TGTGCCAGCAGCTGGGACAGCAACACTGAAGCTTTCTTT. Translating gives CASSWDSNTEAFF. The rearrangement uses TRBV5-5 and TRBJ1-1; TRBD1 aligns across 7 bases. The junction had 1 base not matched to a gene; V was cut back by 3 bases and J by 2 bases. The CDR3 runs to 13 residues. The germline V gene encodes CDR1 SGHKS and CDR2 YYEKEE (reference sequence). Complete variable domain (other parts from reference TRBV5-5 and TRBJ1-1): DAGVTQSPTHLIKTRGQQVTLRCSPISGHKSVSWYQQVLGQGPQFIFQYYEKEERGRGNFPDRFSARQFPNYSSELNVNALLLGDSALYLCASSWDSNTEAFFGQGTRLTVV.

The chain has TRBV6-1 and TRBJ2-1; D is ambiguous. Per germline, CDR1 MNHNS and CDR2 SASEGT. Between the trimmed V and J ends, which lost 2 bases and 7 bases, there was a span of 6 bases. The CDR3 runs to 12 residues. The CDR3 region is CASSEYRNEQFF. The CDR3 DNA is TGTGCCAGCAGTGAATATAGAAATGAGCAGTTCTTC.

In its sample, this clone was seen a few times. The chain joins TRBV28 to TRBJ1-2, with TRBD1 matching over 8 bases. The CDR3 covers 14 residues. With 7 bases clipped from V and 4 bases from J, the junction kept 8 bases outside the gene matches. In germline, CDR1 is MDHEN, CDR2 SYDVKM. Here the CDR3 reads CASTSSTGGYGYTF. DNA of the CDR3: TGTGCCAGCACCTCATCCACAGGGGGCTATGGCTACACCTTC.

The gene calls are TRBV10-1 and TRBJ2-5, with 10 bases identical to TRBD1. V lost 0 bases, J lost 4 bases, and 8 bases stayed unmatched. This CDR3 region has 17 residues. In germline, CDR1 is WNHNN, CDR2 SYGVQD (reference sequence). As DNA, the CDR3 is TGCGCCAGCAGTGAGTCCTCCGGGACAGGGGTCGGAGAGACCCAGTACTTC. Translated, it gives CASSESSGTGVGETQYF.

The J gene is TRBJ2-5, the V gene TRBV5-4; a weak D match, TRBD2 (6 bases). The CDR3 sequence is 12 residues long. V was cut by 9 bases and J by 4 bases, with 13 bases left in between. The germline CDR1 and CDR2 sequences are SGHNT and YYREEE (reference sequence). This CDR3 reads CATGLPGETQYF. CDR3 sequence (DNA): TGTGCCACCGGACTACCGGGAGAGACCCAGTACTTC. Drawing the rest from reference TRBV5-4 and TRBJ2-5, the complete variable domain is ETGVTQSPTHLIKTRGQQVTLRCSSQSGHNTVSWYQQALGQGPQFIFQYYREEENGRGNFPPRFSGLQFPNYSSELNVNALELDDSALYLCATGLPGETQYFGPGTRLLVL.

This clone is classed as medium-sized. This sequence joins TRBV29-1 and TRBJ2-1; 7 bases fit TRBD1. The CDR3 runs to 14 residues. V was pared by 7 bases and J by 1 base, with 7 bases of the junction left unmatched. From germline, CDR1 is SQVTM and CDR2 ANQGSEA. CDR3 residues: CSEAGGESYNEQFF. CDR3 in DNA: TGCAGCGAAGCAGGGGGTGAATCCTACAATGAGCAGTTCTTC.

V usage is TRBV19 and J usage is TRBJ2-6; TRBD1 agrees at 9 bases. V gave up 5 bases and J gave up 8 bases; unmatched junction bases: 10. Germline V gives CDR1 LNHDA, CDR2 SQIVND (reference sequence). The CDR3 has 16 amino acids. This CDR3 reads CASSLTGTGITNVLTF. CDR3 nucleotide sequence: TGTGCCAGTAGTCTCACCGGGACAGGGATAACCAACGTCCTGACTTTC.

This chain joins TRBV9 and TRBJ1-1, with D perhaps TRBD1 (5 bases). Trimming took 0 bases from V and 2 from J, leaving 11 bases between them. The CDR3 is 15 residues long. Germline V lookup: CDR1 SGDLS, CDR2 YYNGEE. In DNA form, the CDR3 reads TGTGCCAGCAGCGTAGGGGAGGGGTTAAACACTGAAGCTTTCTTT. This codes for CASSVGEGLNTEAFF.

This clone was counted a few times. Here the CDR3 reads CASSKSGASGSAQYF. CDR3 coding DNA: TGTGCCAGCAGCAAGTCCGGGGCTAGCGGGTCGGCCCAGTACTTC. The rearrangement joins TRBV7-2 to TRBJ2-5, with 8 bases identical to TRBD2. Trimming took 5 bases from V and 9 from J; bases not matched to a gene: 14. The CDR3 is 15 amino acids. Germline V lookup: CDR1 SGHTA, CDR2 FQGNSA.

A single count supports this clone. CDR3 DNA sequence: TGTGCCAGCAGCTATAAATTGGGCCCGGAGGGAACCGGGGAGCTGTTTTTT. Its protein product is CASSYKLGPEGTGELFF. V is TRBV5-5 and J is TRBJ2-2; a possible D gene is TRBD2 (6 bases). The CDR3 covers 17 residues. CDR1 and CDR2 (germline): SGHKS, YYEKEE (reference sequence). The V gene lost 3 bases and the J gene lost 5 bases, with 20 bases spanning the gap.

The CDR3 here is CASSQGQPLSGNTIYF. CDR3 DNA: TGTGCCAGCAGCCAAGGACAGCCACTCTCTGGAAACACCATATATTTT. The V and J genes are TRBV7-9 and TRBJ1-3, with D possibly matching TRBD1 (6 bases). The CDR3 sequence is 16 residues long. Germline CDR1 reads SEHNR; CDR2 reads FQNEAQ (reference sequence). V lost 5 bases, J lost 0 bases, and 14 bases lay in between.

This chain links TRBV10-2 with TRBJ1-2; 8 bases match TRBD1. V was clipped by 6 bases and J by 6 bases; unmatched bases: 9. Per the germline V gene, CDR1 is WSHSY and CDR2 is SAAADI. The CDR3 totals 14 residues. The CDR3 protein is CASRKDRESNGYTF. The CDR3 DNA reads TGCGCCAGCAGAAAGGACAGGGAGAGCAATGGCTACACCTTC.

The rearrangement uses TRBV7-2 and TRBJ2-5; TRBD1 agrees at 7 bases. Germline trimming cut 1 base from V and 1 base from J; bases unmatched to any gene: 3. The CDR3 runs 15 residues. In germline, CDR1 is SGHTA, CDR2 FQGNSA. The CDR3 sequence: CASSLVDRAQETQYF. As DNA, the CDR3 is TGTGCCAGCAGCTTAGTAGACAGGGCCCAAGAGACCCAGTACTTC.

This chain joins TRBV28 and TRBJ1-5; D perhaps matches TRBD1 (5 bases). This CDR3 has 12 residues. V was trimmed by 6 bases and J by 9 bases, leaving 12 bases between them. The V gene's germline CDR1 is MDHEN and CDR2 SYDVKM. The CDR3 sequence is CASSLGLRPQHF. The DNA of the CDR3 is TGTGCCAGCAGCCTGGGACTCCGGCCCCAGCATTTT.